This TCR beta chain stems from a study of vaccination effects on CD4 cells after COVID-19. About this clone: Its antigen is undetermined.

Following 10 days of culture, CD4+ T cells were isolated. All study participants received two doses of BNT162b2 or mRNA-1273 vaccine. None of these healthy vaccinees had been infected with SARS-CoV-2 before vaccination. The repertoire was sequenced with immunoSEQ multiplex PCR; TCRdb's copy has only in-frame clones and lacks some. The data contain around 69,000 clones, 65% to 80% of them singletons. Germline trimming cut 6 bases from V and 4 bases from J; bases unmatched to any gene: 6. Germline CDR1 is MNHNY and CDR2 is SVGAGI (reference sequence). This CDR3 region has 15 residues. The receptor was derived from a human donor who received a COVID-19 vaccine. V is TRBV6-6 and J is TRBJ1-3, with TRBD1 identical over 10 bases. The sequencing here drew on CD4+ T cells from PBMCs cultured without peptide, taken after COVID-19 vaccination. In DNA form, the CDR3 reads TGTGCCAGCAGACGACAGGGGGCGGTGGGAAACACCATATATTTT. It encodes CASRRQGAVGNTIYF.